This TCR beta chain emerged from a study of blood T cell repertoires in COVID-19 (dated by TCRdb to 2018 to 2020). Study-wide context: Samples covering the acute and convalescent phases of COVID-19 were provided by collaborators in the United States, Italy and Spain. HLA class I and class II types, where available, came from metadata supplied by the sample provider rather than from assay-based typing. The prospective study material was composed of cDNA or gDNA derived from T cells, B-cell-depleted T cells, or PBMCs. The samples were drawn from the first 160 participants of the ongoing ImmuneRACE study and from 950 to 1,500 subjects provided by 6 global collaborators. The repertoires were released in a freely available public database intended as a resource for research on the immune response to SARS-CoV-2. The dataset comprised deeply sampled blood TCRbeta repertoires from subjects exposed to, actively infected with, or recovered from COVID-19. Nearly every sample came with metadata listing a de-identified subject ID, COVID-19 status, age in years and sex.

Broad study findings and their caveats: How much clinical and demographic metadata was included differed by source and by participant, and the metadata was provided uncurated.

The sample holds a few counts of this clone. Its antigen is still unknown. Base-call qualities are not available, and no considerably larger clone is one nucleotide away. TCRbeta CDR3 regions were amplified from genomic DNA using the immunoSEQ Assay, a bias-controlled multiplex PCR. The paper's processing steps were these. The number of nucleated cells in each sample was estimated from the amplification of reference gene primers within the assay. To quantify the absolute abundance of each unique TCRbeta CDR3 rearrangement, sequence reads were collapsed and filtered. Productive Simpson clonality was computed per sample as the square root of Simpson's diversity index over productive rearrangements. TCRdb's version of the immuneACCESS table is confined to in-frame rearrangements and falls short of the full clone set. An unresolved V gene accounts for under half of the shortfall where checked; the remainder is of unknown origin. That table furnishes V, J and clone size, whereas the DNA furnished D and trimming. In all, the sample holds under 130,000 clones, and approximately 79% of those were seen once. The ten largest clones add up to less than 25% of the sample.

V loses 5 bases, J loses 8 bases, and the germline ends lie 9 bases apart. According to the germline V gene (reference sequence), CDR1 reads DFQATT and CDR2 reads SNEGSKA. The cysteine opens and the phenylalanine closes a CDR3 of 11 amino acids. Left in the record is the CDR3 DNA by itself, 33 bases read in frame from the first base. Whole blood was collected in K2EDTA tubes by collaborating institutions according to the institutions' own protocols. For TCRbeta analysis, collaborator samples were shipped as frozen whole blood, as isolated PBMCs, or as DNA extracted from either sample type. The TCR sequence derives from a man between 65 and 79 years old with active or convalescent COVID-19. The sequenced sample consisted of peripheral blood. The receptor chain draws on TRBV20-1 and TRBJ1-4; no D gene call is confident. The DNA sequence reads TGCAGTGCTCTAATTTGGGAAAAACTGTTTTTT. It translates as CSALIWEKLFF.